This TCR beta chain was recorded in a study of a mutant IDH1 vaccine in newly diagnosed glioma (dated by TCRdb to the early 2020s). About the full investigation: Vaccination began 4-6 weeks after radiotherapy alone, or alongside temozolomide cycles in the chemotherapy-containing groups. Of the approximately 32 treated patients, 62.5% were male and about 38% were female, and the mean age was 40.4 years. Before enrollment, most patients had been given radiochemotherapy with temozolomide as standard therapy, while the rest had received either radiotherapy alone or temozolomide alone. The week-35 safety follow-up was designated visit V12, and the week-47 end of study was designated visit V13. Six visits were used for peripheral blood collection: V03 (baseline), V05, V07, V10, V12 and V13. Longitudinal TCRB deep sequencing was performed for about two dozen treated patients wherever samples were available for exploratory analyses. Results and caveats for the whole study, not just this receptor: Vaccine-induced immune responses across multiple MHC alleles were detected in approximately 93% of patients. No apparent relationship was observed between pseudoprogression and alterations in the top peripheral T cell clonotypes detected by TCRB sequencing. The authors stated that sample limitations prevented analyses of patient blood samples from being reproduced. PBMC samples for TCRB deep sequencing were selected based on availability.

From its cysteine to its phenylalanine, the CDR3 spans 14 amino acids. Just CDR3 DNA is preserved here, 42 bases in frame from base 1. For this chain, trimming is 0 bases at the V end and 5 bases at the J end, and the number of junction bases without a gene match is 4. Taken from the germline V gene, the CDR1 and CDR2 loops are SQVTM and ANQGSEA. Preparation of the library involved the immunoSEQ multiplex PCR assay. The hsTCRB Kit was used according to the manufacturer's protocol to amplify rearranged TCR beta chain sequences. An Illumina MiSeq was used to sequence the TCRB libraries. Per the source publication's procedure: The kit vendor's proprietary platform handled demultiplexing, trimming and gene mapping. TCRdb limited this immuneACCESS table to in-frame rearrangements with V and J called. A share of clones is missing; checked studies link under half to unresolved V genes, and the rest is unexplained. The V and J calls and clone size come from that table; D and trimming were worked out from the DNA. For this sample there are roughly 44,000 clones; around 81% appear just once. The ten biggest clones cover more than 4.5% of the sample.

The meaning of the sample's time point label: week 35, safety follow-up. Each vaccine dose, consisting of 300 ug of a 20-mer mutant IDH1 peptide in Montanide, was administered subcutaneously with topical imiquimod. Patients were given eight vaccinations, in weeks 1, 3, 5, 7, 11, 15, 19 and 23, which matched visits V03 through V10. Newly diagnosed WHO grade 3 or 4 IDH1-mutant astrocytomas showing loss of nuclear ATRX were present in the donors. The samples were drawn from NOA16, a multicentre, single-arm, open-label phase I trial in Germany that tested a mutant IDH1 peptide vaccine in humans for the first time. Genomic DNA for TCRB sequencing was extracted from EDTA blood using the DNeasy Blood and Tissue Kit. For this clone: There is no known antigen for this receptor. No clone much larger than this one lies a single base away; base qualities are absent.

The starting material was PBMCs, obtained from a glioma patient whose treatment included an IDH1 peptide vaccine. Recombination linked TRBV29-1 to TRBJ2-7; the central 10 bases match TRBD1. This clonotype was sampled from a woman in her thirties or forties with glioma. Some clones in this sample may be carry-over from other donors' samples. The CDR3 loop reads CSVEDEGTGDEQYF. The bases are TGCAGCGTTGAAGATGAAGGGACAGGGGACGAGCAGTACTTC.